This TCR beta chain came from a study of T cells in Graves' hyperthyroidism and ophthalmopathy. General study findings and limits: Most expanded thyroid clonotypes above 0.001 recurred in blood.

This clonotype came up many times. Its antigen remains unidentified. Patients aged 18 to 65 had newly diagnosed hyperthyroidism that had lasted under 2 months. The PBMCs studied were ones that came from about 10 ml fresh peripheral blood. Authors of the study amplified TCR beta CDR3 regions from RNA transcripts. The HTBI primer set drove a first-round RT-PCR of the TCR CDR3. TCRdb re-called the multiplex PCR reads through MiXCR, storing one row per CDR3 protein. The data show about 290,000 distinct CDR3 sequences, roughly 15% seen once. After removal of 1 base from V and 4 bases from J, the junction contained 7 bases not matched to a gene. The CDR3 has 16 amino acids. In germline, CDR1 is MNHEY, CDR2 SMNVEV (reference sequence).

The receptor was derived from a woman in her 30s with Graves' hyperthyroidism that later progressed to Graves' ophthalmopathy. The sequenced sample consisted of blood. This sequence joins TRBV27 and TRBJ2-5, with 9 bases lining up with TRBD2. CDR3 region: CASSLFAGGPAETQYF. DNA for the CDR3: TGTGCCAGCAGTTTATTTGCGGGAGGGCCGGCAGAGACCCAGTACTTC.